This entry is about one T cell receptor (beta chain). This clonotype was counted at least ten times. Which antigen it targets is not known. No qualities accompany the bases; no much larger clone lies one base away. The sample's time point label is to be understood as: sample taken at primary tumor resection. Donors were 70 or so patients with early-stage, untreated non-small cell lung cancer from the lung TRACERx cohort. Whole RNA extracted from tumor and nontumor lung tissue, or from cryopreserved PBMC samples, was used for TCR sequencing without cell sorting. Only patients for whom sufficient RNA was available from at least two tumor regions were selected for TCR sequencing. These data originate in a study of spatial heterogeneity in lung cancer (dated by TCRdb to the late 2010s). Turning to the overall study: Beta-chain transcripts were consistently detected in greater numbers than alpha-chain transcripts, which likely reflected higher beta-chain transcript abundance. In the raw uncorrected reads, each unique combination of TCR and UMI appeared more than ten times on average. In non-small cell lung cancer, the study quantitatively compared TCR alpha and beta repertoires across several tumor regions, matched nontumor lung, and blood. Nonsynonymous mutation counts, determined by whole-exome sequencing of tumor tissue, were related to features of the TCR repertoire. Both alpha and beta chains were TCR-sequenced in samples taken at surgery, namely 220 tumor regions, around 64 matched nontumor lung samples and about 58 PBMC samples.

Library method: 5' RACE. Data came from a NextSeq 500. In the TCR library protocol, a unique molecular identifier was attached to each TCR cDNA molecule so that PCR and sequencing errors could be corrected. From the authors' description of their analysis: Decombinator tools were used for TCR identification, UMI-based error correction and CDR3 extraction. Expanded TCRs were defined as those above a frequency of 2 per 1,000, corresponding to the top 1% of the tumor frequency distribution. Rényi diversity was computed with the R vegan package after subsampling each repertoire 100 times to 5,000 TCRs. CDR3 similarity networks were built from amino acid triplet string-kernel similarity, connecting CDR3s with pairwise similarity above 0.82. Clones were called with MiXCR by TCRdb after fastp trimmed the public reads at Q25, and only in-frame beta chains were retained. For every CDR3 protein sequence, its rows merge into one entry that carries the most common genes and DNA. The V and J calls come from TCRdb's annotation, not from the publication. The sample table records about 92,000 distinct CDR3 sequences; approximately 12% of these occur just once. Clones ranked in the top ten supply about 38% of the sample.

Broad study findings and their caveats: Additional single-cell paired TCR alpha and beta sequencing was considered necessary to confirm, at a functional level, the hypothesis that regional TCRs recognize regional mutations. Ubiquitous expanded tumor TCRs were found in blood more often at tumor resection than at routine follow-up.

Based on the germline V gene (reference sequence), the CDR1 and CDR2 sequences are SEHNR and FQNEAQ. The CDR3 measures 13 amino acids from cysteine to phenylalanine. Solely the CDR3 DNA is kept, with 39 bases framed from the first base. V is pared back by 4 bases and J by 16 bases, with 19 bases lying between the germline termini. The sequence came from a male donor with early-stage non-small cell lung cancer. Sequences were derived from PBMCs, sampled at surgery. The sequence is built from TRBV7-9 and TRBJ2-2; the D gene identity is not certain. The nucleotides read TGTGCCAGCAGCTCCGGCGCCTCGCCGGTCCCGTTTTTT. Translated, it gives CASSSGASPVPFF.